These 17 T cell receptor beta chains came from one sample sequenced in a study of early T cells in non-severe SARS-CoV-2 infection. TCRdb used MiXCR to reprocess the 5' RACE reads, holding one entry per CDR3 protein. This sample carries more than 70,000 distinct CDR3 sequences, roughly an eighth of them seen once, and the ten largest clones take under 8%. Input material: whole blood. The receptor source for this set is an adult who was a healthcare worker with PCR-confirmed SARS-CoV-2 infection or an uninfected control (not recorded which).

There are a few counts of this clonotype. This chain uses TRBV7-8 with TRBJ2-1; 7 bases are shared with TRBD2. The germline CDR1 and CDR2 sequences are SGHVS and FQNEAQ. The CDR3 spans 16 residues. V trimming: 8 bases; J trimming: 9 bases; junction bases outside the gene matches: 19. The CDR3 region is CASVGLASAGAGEQFF. The CDR3 DNA sequence: TGTGCCAGCGTGGGGTTAGCATCGGCGGGAGCTGGTGAGCAGTTCTTC.

The chain joins TRBV11-2 to TRBJ2-7; D is ambiguous. CDR1 is SGHAT, CDR2 FQNNGV, per germline. Trimming pared 0 bases from V and 6 bases from J, leaving 12 bases between. CDR3 length: 14 amino acids. CDR3 in amino acids: CASSLDLGTREQYF. Written as DNA, the CDR3 is TGTGCCAGCAGCTTAGATCTTGGCACGCGCGAGCAGTACTTC.

This sequence joins TRBV20-1 and TRBJ1-2, with D maybe TRBD1 (5 bases). Trimming removed 6 bases from V and 7 bases from J, with 15 bases in between. In germline, CDR1 is DFQATT, CDR2 SNEGSKA (reference sequence). This CDR3 has 12 amino acids. The CDR3 DNA reads TGCAGTGCCCCGACAGAATGGAGTGGCTACACCTTC. It translates to CSAPTEWSGYTF.

This clonotype has only a few counts. This chain joins TRBV7-2 and TRBJ2-7; 7 nucleotides line up with TRBD2. The CDR3 runs to 14 residues. Germline V gene data show CDR1 as SGHTA and CDR2 as FQGNSA. J was trimmed by 7 bases and V by 0 bases; bases with no gene match: 6. The CDR3 nucleotides are TGTGCCAGCAGCTTAGCGGCGGGAGTAAGTGAGCAGTACTTC. It codes for CASSLAAGVSEQYF.

This clonotype came up many times. This chain joins TRBV20-1 and TRBJ2-1; 8 bases are shared with TRBD1. The CDR3 runs 14 residues. The junction had 10 bases not matched to a gene; V was cut back by 2 bases and J by 10 bases. Germline values: CDR1 DFQATT, CDR2 SNEGSKA (reference sequence). The CDR3 DNA reads as TGCAGTGCTAGACCGATCACAGGGGGTGGAGAGCAGTTCTTC. Protein product: CSARPITGGGEQFF.

In this sample, this clonotype turned up a few times. The chain carries TRBV20-1 and TRBJ2-7; TRBD2 might be the D (6 bases). Germline CDR1 reads DFQATT; CDR2 reads SNEGSKA (reference sequence). V was shortened by 6 bases and J by 6 bases, with 21 bases between the two germline ends. This CDR3 is built from 14 residues. CDR3 in DNA: TGCAGTGCAATGGACCCAAACCGGCGGGGCGAGCAGTACTTC. Protein product: CSAMDPNRRGEQYF.

The chain recombines TRBV4-2 with TRBJ2-2; 10 bases match TRBD1. J lost 7 bases, V lost 4 bases, and 3 bases had no gene match. Germline lookup yields CDR1 LGHNA and CDR2 YNFKEQ. The CDR3 length is 14 residues. For the CDR3, the DNA is TGTGCCAGCAGCCGGGACAGGGGTAACGGGGAGCTGTTTTTT. It is translated as CASSRDRGNGELFF.

This clonotype was observed a handful of times. The chain links TRBV12-3 or TRBV12-4 to TRBJ2-2, with 10 nucleotides matching TRBD2. The CDR3 is made up of 14 amino acids. After removal of 6 bases from V and 7 bases from J, the junction contained 5 bases not matched to a gene. The DNA for the CDR3 is TGTGCCAGCAGCCCTAGCGGGAGCGGCGGGGAGCTGTTTTTT. This gives the protein CASSPSGSGGELFF.

This clonotype has just a few counts. The CDR3 region is CASSDNGGNQPQHF. For the CDR3, the DNA is TGTGCCAGCAGTGATAACGGTGGCAATCAGCCCCAGCATTTT. The chain combines TRBV2 with TRBJ1-5; D call uncertain. The CDR3 spans 14 residues. From germline, CDR1 is SNHLY and CDR2 FYNNEI. V dropped 3 bases and J dropped 2 bases, with 8 bases sitting between them.

In this sample, this clonotype turned up a few times. This chain links TRBV15 with TRBJ2-3; 10 bases fit TRBD2. The V and J ends lost 0 bases and 5 bases, in that order; junction bases with no gene match: 5. This CDR3 contains 16 residues. Germline V lookup: CDR1 LNHNV, CDR2 YYDKDF (reference sequence). The CDR3 region has the DNA TGTGCCACCAGCAGAGATAAAGCGGGAGGGCGAGATACGCAGTATTTT. Protein product: CATSRDKAGGRDTQYF.

This clonotype was detected a few times. The CDR3 is CASSTDRDQPQHF. The DNA for the CDR3 is TGTGCCAGTAGTACCGACAGGGATCAGCCCCAGCATTTT. The chain uses TRBV19 and TRBJ1-5, with 7 bases matching TRBD1. The CDR3 consists of 13 residues. The germline CDR1 and CDR2 sequences are LNHDA and SQIVND (reference sequence). V lost 4 bases, J lost 5 bases, and 2 bases stayed unmatched.

This clonotype was counted a few times. This sequence joins TRBV7-9 and TRBJ2-1; TRBD1 might be the D (5 bases). CDR1 and CDR2 (germline): SEHNR, FQNEAQ (reference sequence). This CDR3 region has 17 residues. Trimming pared 5 bases from V and 4 bases from J, leaving 21 bases between. For the CDR3, the DNA is TGTGCCAGCAGCCAGCCCCGCCAGGGCATATTGTACAATGAGCAGTTCTTC. This codes for CASSQPRQGILYNEQFF.

The CDR3 DNA follows: TGCAGCGTTGACGTCCGGGACAGAAACTATGGCTACACCTTC. Encoded protein: CSVDVRDRNYGYTF. V is TRBV29-1 and J is TRBJ1-2; 7 positions match TRBD1. CDR3 length equals 14 residues. CDR1 and CDR2 (germline): SQVTM, ANQGSEA. With 3 bases clipped from V and 2 bases from J, the junction kept 6 bases outside the gene matches.

The table lists this clonotype with a few counts. V usage is TRBV5-1 and J usage is TRBJ2-1; TRBD2 aligns across 9 bases. Germline-derived CDR1 and CDR2 are SGHRS and YFSETQ. V lost 4 bases to trimming and J lost 0 bases; unmatched junction nucleotides: 2. The CDR3 totals 15 residues. CDR3 sequence reads: CASSGSGSSYNEQFF. The DNA for the CDR3 is TGCGCCAGCAGCGGTAGCGGGAGCTCCTACAATGAGCAGTTCTTC.

This clonotype has just a few counts. The junction and the germline gene differ at one end; a read error may be behind it. The V call is TRBV7-9, the J call TRBJ2-7, with 12 bases that match TRBD2. Germline V gene lookup returns CDR1 SEHNR and CDR2 FQNEAQ (reference sequence). The CDR3 is made up of 15 amino acids. CDR3 DNA sequence: TGTGCCAGCAGCTTAGATAGTGGTACTAGCGGGAGGAAGCACTTC. Translated: CASSLDSGTSGRKHF.

V is TRBV20-1 and J is TRBJ2-1; D not certain. V was pared by 4 bases and J by 7 bases, with 17 bases between. The CDR3 consists of 14 residues. In germline, CDR1 is DFQATT, CDR2 SNEGSKA (reference sequence). In DNA, the CDR3 is TGCAGTGCTAACCGTCCTCTAACTGGGAATGAGCAGTTCTTC. It codes for CSANRPLTGNEQFF.

This clonotype appeared a few times. The genes are TRBV7-3 and TRBJ2-1, with TRBD2 identical over 7 bases. Per germline, CDR1 SGHTA and CDR2 FQGTGA. This CDR3 spans 15 amino acids. V shed 3 bases and J 9 bases; nucleotides not matched to a gene: 11. In nucleotides, the CDR3 is TGTGCCAGCAGCTTCGTGGGGGTTACGGGAGGTGAGCAGTTCTTC. Amino acid sequence: CASSFVGVTGGEQFF.